These T cell receptor beta chains were read from a single sample in a study of cytomegalovirus exposure and HLA in healthy donors. The method was immunoSEQ multiplex PCR; TCRdb's version includes in-frame clones alone and lacks a portion of them. The sample lists about 140,000 clones, about 86% seen once, with 4% to 6.5% in the top ten. Sequences were obtained from PBMCs. The receptor set was obtained from a young woman in good health and CMV-seronegative. Both conserved end residues are part of each CDR3. The D gene is left open where the match is weak. Expanded clones get a size class; other rows say once, few or many, or leave the size out.

D gene	J gene	V gene	clone size	CDR3 DNA	CDR3 protein
-	TRBJ2-2	TRBV28	-	TGTGCCAGCAGTTTCATCCCCCCAACAGGATACGGCGGGGAGCTGTTTTTT	CASSFIPPTGYGGELFF
-	TRBJ2-1	TRBV7-9	-	TGTTCCAGCAGCTCAACCTACAATGAGCAGTTCTTC	CSSSSTYNEQFF
-	TRBJ2-1	TRBV20-1	-	TGCAGTGCTAGTATCAATGAGCAGTTCTTC	CSASINEQFF
TRBD2	TRBJ2-3	TRBV5-1	-	TGCGCCAGCAGCTTCCTAGCGGGCAGCACAGATACGCAGTATTTT	CASSFLAGSTDTQYF
-	TRBJ2-7	TRBV19	-	TGTGCCAGTAGTTCAGGGTTGTACGAGCAGTACTTC	CASSSGLYEQYF
TRBD2	TRBJ2-5	TRBV4-1	-	TGCGCCAGCAGCCGCGGACTAGCGGGGGGACGAGAGACCCAGTACTTC	CASSRGLAGGRETQYF
TRBD2	TRBJ2-5	TRBV4-3	-	TGCGCCAGCAGCCAATATGGACTAGCGGGGGAAGAGACCCAGTACTTC	CASSQYGLAGEETQYF
TRBD2	TRBJ2-1	TRBV18	-	TGTGCCAGCTCACCATCCGGGACTATATACAATGAGCAGTTCTTC	CASSPSGTIYNEQFF
-	TRBJ2-7	TRBV27	-	TGTGCCAGTAGAACCGGGAACTCCTACGAGCAGTACTTC	CASRTGNSYEQYF
-	TRBJ2-7	TRBV4-2	few	TGTGCCAGCAGCCAAGCCGGTTACGAGCAGTACTTC	CASSQAGYEQYF
-	TRBJ2-5	TRBV4-1	-	TGCGCCAGCAGCCAAGATAGTACATTTACGGGGGAGACCCAGTACTTC	CASSQDSTFTGETQYF
TRBD1	TRBJ2-7	TRBV19	-	TGTGCCAGTAGTAAGACAGGGGCCTACGAGCAGTACTTC	CASSKTGAYEQYF
-	TRBJ1-1	TRBV28	-	TGTGCCAGCAGTAACAGTGACACTGAAGCTTTCTTT	CASSNSDTEAFF
TRBD1	TRBJ1-5	TRBV7-2	-	TGTGCCAGCAGCCGGGGACAGGGCGATCAGCCCCAGCATTTT	CASSRGQGDQPQHF
TRBD1	TRBJ2-7	TRBV6-4	-	TGTGCCAGCAGTGACCCTCCGGGACAGGGGGGCTACGAGCAGTACTTC	CASSDPPGQGGYEQYF
-	TRBJ2-2	TRBV27	-	TGTGCCAGCAGTTTCGGGGTAGGCACCGGGGAGCTGTTTTTT	CASSFGVGTGELFF
-	TRBJ2-7	TRBV5-4	-	TGTGCCAGCAGCTCGGGGTTGGGGGGAGGCTCCTACGAGCAGTACTTC	CASSSGLGGGSYEQYF
-	TRBJ1-5	TRBV6-1	-	TGTGCCAGCAGTCACAGGGAGACGGGCAATCAGCCCCAGCATTTT	CASSHRETGNQPQHF
-	TRBJ2-6	TRBV6-4	-	TGTGCCAGCAGGAGGGAGGTTGGGGCCAACGTCCTGACTTTC	CASRREVGANVLTF
TRBD2	TRBJ2-1	TRBV2	-	TGTGCCAGCAGTAACCGACTAGCGGGAGGGCGAAATGAGCAGTTCTTC	CASSNRLAGGRNEQFF
-	TRBJ2-7	TRBV21-1	-	TGTGCCAGCAGCCCCCAGACAGGCTACGAGCAGTACTTC	CASSPQTGYEQYF
-	TRBJ1-2	TRBV10-3	-	TGTGCCATCAGTGAACCTACAGCCTACTATGGCTACACCTTC	CAISEPTAYYGYTF
TRBD1	TRBJ2-7	TRBV10-3	-	TGTGCCATCAAGGGACAGAACTACGAGCAGTACTTC	CAIKGQNYEQYF
TRBD2	TRBJ2-7	TRBV4-1	-	TGCGCCAGCAGCCCAGCTAGCGGGGGGCGACCGGCCTACGAGCAGTACTTC	CASSPASGGRPAYEQYF
TRBD2	TRBJ2-7	TRBV9	-	TGTGCCAGCAGCGTAGGGGGCGGGAGTATCGACGAGCAGTACTTC	CASSVGGGSIDEQYF
TRBD2	TRBJ2-3	TRBV28	-	TGTGCCAGCAGGTCGCGGGGGGCCTACACAGATACGCAGTATTTT	CASRSRGAYTDTQYF
-	TRBJ1-1	TRBV28	once	TGTGCCAGCAGTTGGCCGGGAGGGGACACTGAAGCTTTCTTT	CASSWPGGDTEAFF
TRBD1	TRBJ2-7	TRBV6-6	once	TGTGCCAGCAGGCGGACAGGGTCCTACGAGCAGTACTTC	CASRRTGSYEQYF
TRBD1	TRBJ1-2	TRBV4-1	once	TGCGCCAGCAGCCAAGATGTAGGACAGGGGCGAGATGGCTACACCTTC	CASSQDVGQGRDGYTF
TRBD1	TRBJ2-7	TRBV19	-	TGTGCCAGTAGTATTCGACAGGGGCTTAGCGAGCAGTACTTC	CASSIRQGLSEQYF
-	TRBJ2-2	TRBV6-5	-	TGTGCCAGCAGTTCCGGGGCCGGAGGGACCGGGGAGCTGTTTTTT	CASSSGAGGTGELFF
TRBD1	TRBJ2-5	TRBV9	-	TGTGCCAGCAGCTTATCCGGGACAGGGGGTCGGCAGACCCAGTACTTC	CASSLSGTGGRQTQYF
-	TRBJ2-7	TRBV30	-	TGTGCCTGGAGTGCGACTAGTTCCGAGCAGTACTTC	CAWSATSSEQYF
-	TRBJ2-1	TRBV7-8	-	TGTGCCAGCAGGTTCAGAAATGAGCAGTTCTTC	CASRFRNEQFF
TRBD1	TRBJ2-7	TRBV5-1	-	TGCGCCAGCAGGGGACAGCGGCAATACGAGCAGTACTTC	CASRGQRQYEQYF
-	TRBJ1-2	TRBV7-2	-	TGTGCCAGCAGCCAAGCCCCAGGGGAAGGCTACACCTTC	CASSQAPGEGYTF
-	TRBJ1-6	TRBV5-1	-	TGCGCCAGCAGCTCCCGGACAGTTGGAGATTCACCCCTCCACTTT	CASSSRTVGDSPLHF
TRBD1	TRBJ1-2	TRBV4-3	-	TGCGCCAGCAGCTCCGGGACAGGGTTGTTGCTGGATGGCTACACCTTC	CASSSGTGLLLDGYTF
TRBD2	TRBJ2-1	TRBV19	-	TGTGCCAGTAGTATAGCATCCCGCGGGAGTAGAAATGAGCAGTTCTTC	CASSIASRGSRNEQFF
TRBD1	TRBJ1-4	TRBV28	-	TGTGCCAGCAGTAGCGGACAGGGATGGGAGAAACTGTTTTTT	CASSSGQGWEKLFF